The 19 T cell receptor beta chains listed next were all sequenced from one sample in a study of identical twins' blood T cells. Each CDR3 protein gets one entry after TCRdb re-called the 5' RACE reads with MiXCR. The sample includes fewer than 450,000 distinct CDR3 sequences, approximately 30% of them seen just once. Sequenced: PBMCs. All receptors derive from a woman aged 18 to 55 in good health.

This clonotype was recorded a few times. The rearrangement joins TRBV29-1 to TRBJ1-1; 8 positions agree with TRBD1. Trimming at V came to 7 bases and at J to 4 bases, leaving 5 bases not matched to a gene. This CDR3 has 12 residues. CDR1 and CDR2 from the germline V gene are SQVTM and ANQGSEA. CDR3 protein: CSGWTGSTEAFF. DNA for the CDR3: TGCAGCGGGTGGACAGGGAGCACTGAAGCTTTCTTT.

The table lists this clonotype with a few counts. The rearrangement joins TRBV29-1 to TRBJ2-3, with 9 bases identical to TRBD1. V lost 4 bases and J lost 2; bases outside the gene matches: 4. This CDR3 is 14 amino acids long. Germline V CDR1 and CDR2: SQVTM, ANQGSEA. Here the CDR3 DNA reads TGCAGCGTTGGGTGGGACAGGGCCACAGATACGCAGTATTTT. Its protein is CSVGWDRATDTQYF.

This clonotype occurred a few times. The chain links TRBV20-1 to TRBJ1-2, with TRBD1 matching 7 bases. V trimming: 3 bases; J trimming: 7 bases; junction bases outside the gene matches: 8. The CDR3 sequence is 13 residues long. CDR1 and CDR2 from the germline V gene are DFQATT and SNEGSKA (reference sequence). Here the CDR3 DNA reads TGCAGTGCTAGGTCGACAGGGAGCTTTGGCTACACCTTC. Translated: CSARSTGSFGYTF.

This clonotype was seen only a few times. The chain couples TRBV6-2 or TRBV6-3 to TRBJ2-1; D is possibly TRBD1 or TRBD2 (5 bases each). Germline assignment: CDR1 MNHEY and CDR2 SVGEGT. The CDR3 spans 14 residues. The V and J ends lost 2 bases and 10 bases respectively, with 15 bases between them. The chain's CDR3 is CASSYPDTGPEQFF. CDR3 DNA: TGTGCCAGCAGTTACCCAGACACGGGACCGGAGCAGTTCTTC.

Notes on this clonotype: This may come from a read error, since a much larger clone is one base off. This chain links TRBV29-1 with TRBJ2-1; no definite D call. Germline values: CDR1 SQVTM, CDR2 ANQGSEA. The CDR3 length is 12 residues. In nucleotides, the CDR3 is TGCCGCGCCGTCCTAGGGATTAATCAGCAGTTCTTC. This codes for CRAVLGINQQFF.

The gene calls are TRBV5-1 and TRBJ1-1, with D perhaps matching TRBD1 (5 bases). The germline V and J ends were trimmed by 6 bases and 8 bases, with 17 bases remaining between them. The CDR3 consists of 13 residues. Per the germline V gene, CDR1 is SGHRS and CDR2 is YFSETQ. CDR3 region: CASNPRTGTEAFF. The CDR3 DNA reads TGCGCCAGCAACCCGAGGACGGGGACCGAAGCTTTCTTT.

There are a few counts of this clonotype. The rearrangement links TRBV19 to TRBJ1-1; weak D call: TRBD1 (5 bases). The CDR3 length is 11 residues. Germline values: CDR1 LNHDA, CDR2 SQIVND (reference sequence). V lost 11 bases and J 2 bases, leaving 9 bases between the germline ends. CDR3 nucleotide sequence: TGTGCCTGCAGGGCAAACACTGAAGCTTTCTTT. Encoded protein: CACRANTEAFF.

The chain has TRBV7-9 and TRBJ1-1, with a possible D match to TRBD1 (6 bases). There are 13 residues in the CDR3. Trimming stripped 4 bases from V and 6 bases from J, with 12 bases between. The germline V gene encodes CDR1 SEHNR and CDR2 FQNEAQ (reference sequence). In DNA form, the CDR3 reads TGTGCCAGCAGCTCACAGGGAGTCGCTGAAGCTTTCTTT. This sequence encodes CASSSQGVAEAFF.

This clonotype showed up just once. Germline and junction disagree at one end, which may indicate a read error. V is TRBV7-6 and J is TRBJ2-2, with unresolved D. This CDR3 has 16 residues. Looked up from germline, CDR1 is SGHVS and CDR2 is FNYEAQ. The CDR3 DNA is TGTGCAAGCAGCCCCCGTGGTCACAAGCCCACCGGGGAGCTGTTTTTT. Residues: CASSPRGHKPTGELFF. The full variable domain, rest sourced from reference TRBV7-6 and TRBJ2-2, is GAGVSQSPRYKVTKRGQDVALRCDPISGHVSLYWYRQALGQGPEFLTYFNYEAQQDKSGLPNDRFSAERPEGSISTLTIQRTEQRDSAMYRCASSPRGHKPTGELFFGEGSRLTVL.

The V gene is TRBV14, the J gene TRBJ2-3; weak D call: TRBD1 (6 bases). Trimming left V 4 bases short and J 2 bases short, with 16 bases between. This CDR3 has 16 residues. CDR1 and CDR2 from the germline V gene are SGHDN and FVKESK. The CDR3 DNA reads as TGTGCCAGCAGCCGAAGTGGGGGCGCCTTCACAGATACGCAGTATTTT. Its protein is CASSRSGGAFTDTQYF.

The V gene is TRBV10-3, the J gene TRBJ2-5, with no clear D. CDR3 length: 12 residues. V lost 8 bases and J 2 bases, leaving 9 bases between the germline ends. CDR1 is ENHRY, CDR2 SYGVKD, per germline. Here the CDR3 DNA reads TGTGCCATCCGCCAGGATCAAGAGACCCAGTACTTC. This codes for CAIRQDQETQYF.

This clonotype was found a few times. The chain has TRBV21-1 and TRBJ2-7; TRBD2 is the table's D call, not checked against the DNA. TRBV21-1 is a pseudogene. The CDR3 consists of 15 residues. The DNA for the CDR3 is TGTGCCAGCAGCAAAAAGGGCACGATGCCCTACGAGCAGTACTTC. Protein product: CASSKKGTMPYEQYF.

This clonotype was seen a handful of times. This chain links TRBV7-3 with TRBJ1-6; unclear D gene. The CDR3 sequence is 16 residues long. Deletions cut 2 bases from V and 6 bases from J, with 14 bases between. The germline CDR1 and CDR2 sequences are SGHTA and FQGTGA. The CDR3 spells CASSLSAGLSNSPLHF. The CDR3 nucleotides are TGTGCCAGCAGCTTATCTGCGGGATTGTCTAATTCACCCCTCCACTTT.

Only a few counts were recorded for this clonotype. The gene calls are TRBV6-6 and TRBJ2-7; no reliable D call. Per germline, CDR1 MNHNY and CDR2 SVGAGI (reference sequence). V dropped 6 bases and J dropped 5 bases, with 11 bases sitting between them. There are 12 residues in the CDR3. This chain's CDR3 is CASRRLSHEQYF. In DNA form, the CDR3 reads TGTGCCAGCAGACGGTTAAGCCACGAGCAGTACTTC.

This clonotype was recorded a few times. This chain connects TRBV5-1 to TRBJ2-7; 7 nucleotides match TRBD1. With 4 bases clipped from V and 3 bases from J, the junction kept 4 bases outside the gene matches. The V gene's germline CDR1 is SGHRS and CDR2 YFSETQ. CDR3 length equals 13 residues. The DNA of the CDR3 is TGCGCCAGCAGCCGAGGGACAGTCTACGAGCAGTACTTC. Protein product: CASSRGTVYEQYF.

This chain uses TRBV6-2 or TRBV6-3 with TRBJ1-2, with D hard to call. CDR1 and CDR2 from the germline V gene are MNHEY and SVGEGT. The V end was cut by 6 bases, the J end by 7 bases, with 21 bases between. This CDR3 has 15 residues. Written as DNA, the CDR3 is TGTGCCAGCAGCCCGACACCCGTAAGGCCTTCTGGCTACACCTTC. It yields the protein CASSPTPVRPSGYTF.

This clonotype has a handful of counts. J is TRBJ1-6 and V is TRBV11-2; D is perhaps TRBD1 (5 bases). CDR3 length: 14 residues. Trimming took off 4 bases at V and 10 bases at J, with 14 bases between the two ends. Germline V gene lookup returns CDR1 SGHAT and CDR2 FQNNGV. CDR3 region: CASSYQGLGSPLHF. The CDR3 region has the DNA TGTGCCAGCAGCTACCAGGGTTTGGGATCACCCCTCCACTTT.

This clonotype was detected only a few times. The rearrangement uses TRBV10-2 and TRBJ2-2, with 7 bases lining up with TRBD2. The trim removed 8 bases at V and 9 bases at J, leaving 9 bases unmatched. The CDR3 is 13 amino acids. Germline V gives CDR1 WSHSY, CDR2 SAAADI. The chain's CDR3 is CASVESGTRELFF. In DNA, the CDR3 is TGCGCCAGCGTCGAAAGCGGGACGCGGGAGCTGTTTTTT.

CDR3 region: CASSLEGEGYTF. The DNA of the CDR3 is TGTGCCAGCAGCTTAGAAGGGGAGGGCTACACCTTC. The chain is built from TRBV7-9 and TRBJ1-2; D might be TRBD1 (5 bases). The CDR3 contains 12 residues. Germline V gene data show CDR1 as SEHNR and CDR2 as FQNEAQ (reference sequence). The germline V and J ends were trimmed by 1 base and 8 bases, with 8 bases remaining between them. The whole variable domain, filled in from reference TRBV7-9 and TRBJ1-2, reads DTGVSQNPRHKITKRGQNVTFRCDPISEHNRLYWYRQTLGQGPEFLTYFQNEAQLEKSRLLSDRFSAERPKGSFSTLEIQRTEQGDSAMYLCASSLEGEGYTFGSGTRLTVV.